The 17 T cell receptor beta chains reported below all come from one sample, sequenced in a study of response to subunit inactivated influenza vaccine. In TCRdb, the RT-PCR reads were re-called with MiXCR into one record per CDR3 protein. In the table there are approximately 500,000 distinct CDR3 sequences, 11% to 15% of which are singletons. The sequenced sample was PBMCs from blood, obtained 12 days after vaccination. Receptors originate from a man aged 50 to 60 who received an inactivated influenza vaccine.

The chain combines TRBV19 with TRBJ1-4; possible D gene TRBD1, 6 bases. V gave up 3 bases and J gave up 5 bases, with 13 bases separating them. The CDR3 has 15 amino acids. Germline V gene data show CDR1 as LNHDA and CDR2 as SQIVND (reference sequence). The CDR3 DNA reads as TGTGCCAGTAGTATTAGGACAGCCGCGAATGAAAAACTGTTTTTT. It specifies CASSIRTAANEKLFF.

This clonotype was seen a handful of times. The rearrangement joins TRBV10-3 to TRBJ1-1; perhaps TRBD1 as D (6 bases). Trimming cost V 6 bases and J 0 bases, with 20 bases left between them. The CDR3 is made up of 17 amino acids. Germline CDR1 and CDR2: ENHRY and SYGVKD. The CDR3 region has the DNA TGTGCCATCAGATCGGTGGAGTCGACAGGTATGAACACTGAAGCTTTCTTT. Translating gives CAIRSVESTGMNTEAFF.

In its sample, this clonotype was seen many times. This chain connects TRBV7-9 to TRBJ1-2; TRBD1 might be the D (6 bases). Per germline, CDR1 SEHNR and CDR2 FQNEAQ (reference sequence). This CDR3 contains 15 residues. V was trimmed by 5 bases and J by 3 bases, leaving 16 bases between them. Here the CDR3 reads CASSGSWGPDYGYTF. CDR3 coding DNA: TGTGCCAGCAGCGGCTCTTGGGGGCCCGACTATGGCTACACCTTC.

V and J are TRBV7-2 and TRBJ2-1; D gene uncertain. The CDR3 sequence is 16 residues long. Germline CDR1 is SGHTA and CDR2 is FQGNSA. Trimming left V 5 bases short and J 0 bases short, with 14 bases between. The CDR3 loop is CASSALSRSSYNEQFF. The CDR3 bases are TGTGCCAGCAGCGCTTTAAGCCGGAGCTCCTACAATGAGCAGTTCTTC.

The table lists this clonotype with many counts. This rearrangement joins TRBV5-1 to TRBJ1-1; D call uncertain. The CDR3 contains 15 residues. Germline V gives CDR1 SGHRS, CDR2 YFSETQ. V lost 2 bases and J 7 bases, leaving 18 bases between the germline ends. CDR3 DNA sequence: TGCGCCAGCAGCTTCCTGACTGCCGTTGATGGTGAAGCTTTCTTT. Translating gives CASSFLTAVDGEAFF.

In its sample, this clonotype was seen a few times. CDR3 DNA sequence: TGCGCCAGCAGCCTGGGACAGGGATCGGTTGAGACCCAGTACTTC. The encoded protein is CASSLGQGSVETQYF. The chain carries TRBV4-1 and TRBJ2-5; 9 bases line up with TRBD1. The germline gives CDR1 MGHRA, CDR2 YSYEKL. The CDR3 totals 15 residues. V dropped 4 bases and J dropped 5; count of bases not matched to a gene: 8.

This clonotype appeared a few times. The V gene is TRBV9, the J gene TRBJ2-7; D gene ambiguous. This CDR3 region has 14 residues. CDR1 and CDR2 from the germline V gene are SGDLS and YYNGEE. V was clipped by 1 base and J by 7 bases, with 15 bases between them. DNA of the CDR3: TGTGCCAGCAGCGTAAACGAGACCCCGAGGGAGCAGTACTTC. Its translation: CASSVNETPREQYF.

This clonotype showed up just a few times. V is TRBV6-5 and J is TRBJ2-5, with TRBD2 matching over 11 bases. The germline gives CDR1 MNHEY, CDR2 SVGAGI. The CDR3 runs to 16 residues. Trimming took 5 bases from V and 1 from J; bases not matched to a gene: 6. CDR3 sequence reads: CASSHGLAGSQETQYF. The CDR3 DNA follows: TGTGCCAGCAGTCACGGACTAGCGGGCAGCCAAGAGACCCAGTACTTC.

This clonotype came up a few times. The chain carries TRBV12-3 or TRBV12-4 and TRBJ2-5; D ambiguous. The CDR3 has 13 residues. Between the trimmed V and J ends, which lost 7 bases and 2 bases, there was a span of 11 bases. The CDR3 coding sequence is TGTGCCAGCAACCTCCATAATCAAGAGACCCAGTACTTC. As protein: CASNLHNQETQYF.

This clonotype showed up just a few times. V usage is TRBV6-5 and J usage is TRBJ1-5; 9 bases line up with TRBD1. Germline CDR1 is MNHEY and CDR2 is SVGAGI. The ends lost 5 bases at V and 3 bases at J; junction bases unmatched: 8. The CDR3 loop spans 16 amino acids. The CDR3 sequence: CASSLEQGAPNQPQHF. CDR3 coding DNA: TGTGCCAGCAGTCTCGAACAGGGGGCTCCCAATCAGCCCCAGCATTTT.

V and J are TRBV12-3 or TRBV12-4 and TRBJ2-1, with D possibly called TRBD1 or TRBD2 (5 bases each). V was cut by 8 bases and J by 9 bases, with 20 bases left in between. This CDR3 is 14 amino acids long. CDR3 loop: CASDTTGPGGEQFF. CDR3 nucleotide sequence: TGTGCCAGCGATACCACGGGACCCGGCGGTGAGCAGTTCTTC.

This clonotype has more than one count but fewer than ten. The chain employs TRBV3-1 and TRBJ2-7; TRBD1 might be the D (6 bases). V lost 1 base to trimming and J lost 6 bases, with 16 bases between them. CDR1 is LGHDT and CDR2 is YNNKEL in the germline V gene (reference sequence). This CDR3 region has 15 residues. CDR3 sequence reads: CASSQGGPPLSEQYF. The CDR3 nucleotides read TGTGCCAGCAGCCAAGGGGGGCCGCCCCTTAGCGAGCAGTACTTC.

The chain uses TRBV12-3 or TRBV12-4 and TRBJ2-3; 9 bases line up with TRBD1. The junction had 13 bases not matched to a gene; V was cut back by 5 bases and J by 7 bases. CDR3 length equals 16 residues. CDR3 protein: CASSEAGTGFLNTQYF. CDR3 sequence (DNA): TGTGCCAGCAGTGAAGCCGGGACAGGGTTTTTGAATACGCAGTATTTT.

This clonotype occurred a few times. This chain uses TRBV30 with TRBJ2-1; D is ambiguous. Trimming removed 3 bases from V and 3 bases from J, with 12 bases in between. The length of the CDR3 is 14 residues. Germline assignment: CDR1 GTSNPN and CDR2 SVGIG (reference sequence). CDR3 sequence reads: CAWRRITGYNEQFF. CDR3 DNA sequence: TGTGCCTGGAGACGGATAACTGGCTACAATGAGCAGTTCTTC.

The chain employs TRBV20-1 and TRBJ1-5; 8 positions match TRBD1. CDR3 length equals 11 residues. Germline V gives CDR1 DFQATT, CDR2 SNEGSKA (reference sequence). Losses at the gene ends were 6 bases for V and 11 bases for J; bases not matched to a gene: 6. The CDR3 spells CSAGTGLTQHF. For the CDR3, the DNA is TGCAGTGCGGGGACAGGACTGACCCAGCATTTT.

The CDR3 DNA reads as TGTGCCAGCAGTTTAGAACTAGCGGATTTGACAGATACGCAGTATTTT. It yields the protein CASSLELADLTDTQYF. The chain employs TRBV28 and TRBJ2-3, with 8 bases aligning to TRBD2. The CDR3 runs 16 residues. Germline lookup yields CDR1 MDHEN and CDR2 SYDVKM. Trimming cost V 2 bases and J 3 bases; bases outside gene matches: 7.

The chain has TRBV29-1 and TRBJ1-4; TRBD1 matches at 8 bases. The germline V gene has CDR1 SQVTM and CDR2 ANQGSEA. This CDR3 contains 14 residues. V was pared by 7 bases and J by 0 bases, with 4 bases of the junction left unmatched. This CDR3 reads CSALDRATNEKLFF. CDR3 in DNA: TGCAGCGCCTTGGACAGGGCAACTAATGAAAAACTGTTTTTT.